Ten or more counts support the clone carrying this TCR beta chain. These data belong to a study of regulatory T cells in long-lasting Graves disease. Germline values: CDR1 SGHRS, CDR2 YFSETQ. V lost 0 bases and J lost 5, with 12 bases in between. This CDR3 has 14 amino acids. Building of the TCR beta libraries involved iRepertoire HTBI primers and Arm-PCR of CDR3 regions. TCRdb fed the multiplex PCR reads into MiXCR, producing one record per CDR3 protein. The sample carries hundreds of thousands of distinct CDR3 sequences, roughly 14% recorded once. Indicated time point: newly diagnosed GD, antithyroid drugs for less than 3 months. With RNA extracted from PBMCs as input, the TCR library was made. A further study also used this sample, focusing on T cells in Graves' hyperthyroidism and ophthalmopathy.

The receptor was isolated from a man aged 30-40 years with Graves disease. The chain carries TRBV5-1 and TRBJ2-7; tentative D call: TRBD1 (5 bases). The sequences come from peripheral blood mononuclear cells (PBMCs), collected at new diagnosis, from a patient treated with antithyroid drugs. This CDR3 is CASSLDRPSDEQYF. CDR3 bases: TGCGCCAGCAGCTTGGACAGGCCAAGCGACGAGCAGTACTTC.